Listed here are 24 T cell receptor beta chains from one sample, sequenced in a study of blood T cell repertoires in COVID-19. Profiling relied on immunoSEQ multiplex PCR, and the TCRdb table lists in-frame clones only, not all of them. This sample has 100,000 or so clones; around 93% occur once, and the top ten carry approximately 15%. The specimen was peripheral blood. The origin of the receptors is a man in his forties or fifties with acute or convalescent COVID-19.

The chain has TRBV12-5 and TRBJ2-2; D may be TRBD2 (5 bases). Germline lookup yields CDR1 LGHNT and CDR2 FRNRAP. Trimming removed 6 bases from V and 0 bases from J, with 11 bases in between. The CDR3 covers 15 residues. CDR3 nucleotide sequence: TGTGCTAGTGGACGAGCGGCTGCGAACACCGGGGAGCTGTTTTTT. It translates to CASGRAAANTGELFF.

The CDR3, as DNA: TGCGCCAGCAGGCCGTGGGCCGGGACGAACACCGGGGAGCTGTTTTTT. Translated: CASRPWAGTNTGELFF. This rearrangement joins TRBV5-1 to TRBJ2-2; possible D gene TRBD2, 5 bases. CDR1 is SGHRS and CDR2 is YFSETQ in the germline V gene. Trimming removed 5 bases from V and 0 bases from J, with 14 bases in between. The CDR3 contains 16 residues.

The chain has TRBV7-9 and TRBJ2-3; 7 bases fit TRBD2. Losses at the gene ends were 6 bases for V and 0 bases for J; bases not matched to a gene: 15. The germline V gene encodes CDR1 SEHNR and CDR2 FQNEAQ (reference sequence). This CDR3 region has 18 residues. The CDR3 spells CASSRGIGGGSSTDTQYF. In DNA form, the CDR3 reads TGTGCCAGCAGTAGAGGGATTGGCGGGGGATCTAGCACAGATACGCAGTATTTT.

The chain uses TRBV2 and TRBJ2-3; D not certain. Trimming stripped 7 bases from V and 1 base from J, with 6 bases between. CDR1 is SNHLY and CDR2 is FYNNEI in the germline V gene. The CDR3 contains 12 residues. The CDR3 bases are TGTGCCAGCATTAGTGGCACAGATACGCAGTATTTT. This sequence encodes CASISGTDTQYF. Supplemented by reference TRBV2 and TRBJ2-3, the full variable domain reads EPEVTQTPSHQVTQMGQEVILRCVPISNHLYFYWYRQILGQKVEFLVSFYNNEISEKSEIFDDQFSVERPDGSNFTLKIRSTKLEDSAMYFCASISGTDTQYFGPGTRLTVL.

The chain has TRBV9 and TRBJ1-6; 10 nucleotides agree with TRBD1. V dropped 6 bases and J dropped 7; count of bases not matched to a gene: 7. The germline CDR1 and CDR2 sequences are SGDLS and YYNGEE. The CDR3 extends over 15 amino acids. CDR3 nucleotide sequence: TGTGCCAGCACTCTGGGGACAGGGGCGAATTCACCCCTCCACTTT. Its translation is CASTLGTGANSPLHF.

This chain links TRBV12-3 or TRBV12-4 with TRBJ1-2, with D possibly TRBD1 on 5 matching bases. V dropped 6 bases and J dropped 8 bases, with 16 bases sitting between them. CDR3 size: 13 residues. The CDR3 nucleotides are TGTGCCAGCAGGAAAACAGGATCGGAGGGCTACACCTTC. This gives the protein CASRKTGSEGYTF.

This chain uses TRBV7-9 with TRBJ1-5, with D hard to call. V shed 3 bases and J shed 9 bases, with 15 bases lying between them. The CDR3 sequence is 14 residues long. CDR1 and CDR2 from the germline V gene are SEHNR and FQNEAQ (reference sequence). The CDR3 DNA reads TGTGCCAGCAGCTTTGTCAGTCCCTCAGGGCCCCAGCATTTT. Residues: CASSFVSPSGPQHF. Variable domain in full (rest from reference TRBV7-9 and TRBJ1-5): DTGVSQNPRHKITKRGQNVTFRCDPISEHNRLYWYRQTLGQGPEFLTYFQNEAQLEKSRLLSDRFSAERPKGSFSTLEIQRTEQGDSAMYLCASSFVSPSGPQHFGDGTRLSIL.

This clone was seen only once. The chain links TRBV12-5 to TRBJ1-5, with TRBD1 matching 10 bases. The germline V gene has CDR1 LGHNT and CDR2 FRNRAP. V shed 1 base and J 13 bases; nucleotides not matched to a gene: 4. This CDR3 has 13 residues. CDR3 coding DNA: TGTGCTAGTGGTTTGGACGGACAGGGGGGTCAGCATTTT. Translated, it gives CASGLDGQGGQHF.

The V gene is TRBV7-9, the J gene TRBJ2-2; 13 positions match TRBD2. The germline V gene encodes CDR1 SEHNR and CDR2 FQNEAQ (reference sequence). V was clipped by 5 bases and J by 5 bases; unmatched bases: 11. The CDR3 is made up of 18 amino acids. The CDR3 sequence: CASSPSTLAGGRTGELFF. The CDR3 region has the DNA TGTGCCAGCAGCCCTTCCACACTAGCGGGGGGGCGAACCGGGGAGCTGTTTTTT.

The chain combines TRBV27 with TRBJ2-5, with TRBD2 as a possible D gene (6 bases). This CDR3 is built from 15 residues. Looked up from germline, CDR1 is MNHEY and CDR2 is SMNVEV (reference sequence). Trimming removed 0 bases at V and 4 bases at J, with 12 bases between. CDR3 coding DNA: TGTGCCAGCAGTTTATCGCCGGGGGTCTCAGAGACCCAGTACTTC. It encodes CASSLSPGVSETQYF.

This chain's CDR3 is CASSSIRALNSPLHF. CDR3 nucleotide sequence: TGTGCCAGCAGCTCCATTAGAGCCCTTAATTCACCCCTCCACTTT. The chain carries TRBV7-9 and TRBJ1-6; D not certain. V lost 4 bases, J lost 6 bases, and 13 bases lay in between. The V gene's germline CDR1 is SEHNR and CDR2 FQNEAQ (reference sequence). The CDR3 has 15 residues.

V usage is TRBV6-2 or TRBV6-3 and J usage is TRBJ2-2; perhaps TRBD1 as D (6 bases). The CDR3 has 14 amino acids. Trimming removed 6 bases at V and 6 bases at J, with 14 bases between. Per germline, CDR1 MNHEY and CDR2 SVGEGT. The CDR3 protein is CASSDARGAGELFF. The CDR3 DNA reads as TGTGCCAGCAGCGACGCCAGGGGAGCCGGGGAGCTGTTTTTT.

The rearrangement links TRBV11-3 to TRBJ2-1, with D possibly being TRBD1 (6 bases). The germline V and J ends were trimmed by 4 bases and 6 bases, with 13 bases remaining between them. The germline CDR1 and CDR2 sequences are SGHNT and YENEEA. There are 14 residues in the CDR3. The CDR3, as DNA: TGTGCCAGCAGCTCCAGGACAGTCAGCAATGAGCAGTTCTTC. As protein: CASSSRTVSNEQFF.

This chain joins TRBV2 and TRBJ2-5, with 10 bases fitting TRBD1. J gave up 5 bases and V 8 bases, and 8 bases lay outside the gene matches. Germline assignment: CDR1 SNHLY and CDR2 FYNNEI. The CDR3 length is 14 residues. The CDR3 sequence is CASYRDRGRETQYF. CDR3 coding DNA: TGTGCCAGCTACCGGGACAGGGGAAGGGAGACCCAGTACTTC.

The rearrangement joins TRBV14 to TRBJ2-7, with D perhaps TRBD1 (6 bases). This CDR3 is built from 12 residues. CDR1 SGHDN and CDR2 FVKESK come from the germline V gene. With 3 bases removed from V and 6 bases from J, the gap between germline ends came to 9 bases. CDR3 amino acids: CASSQGAGEQYF. The CDR3 DNA is TGTGCCAGCAGCCAGGGGGCTGGCGAGCAGTACTTC.

This rearrangement joins TRBV5-8 to TRBJ2-2, with D maybe TRBD1 (6 bases). CDR3 size: 18 residues. CDR1 SGHTS and CDR2 YDEGEE come from the germline V gene. V lost 7 bases and J lost 6, with 28 bases in between. The CDR3 loop reads CASDHESTGFLRSGELFF. CDR3 in DNA: TGTGCCAGCGACCACGAATCCACAGGGTTCCTTAGGTCCGGGGAGCTGTTTTTT.

The chain recombines TRBV5-1 with TRBJ2-5, with unresolved D. The CDR3 has 14 amino acids. Per the germline V gene, CDR1 is SGHRS and CDR2 is YFSETQ. V dropped 0 bases and J dropped 2 bases, with 8 bases sitting between them. CDR3 in amino acids: CASSLGQFQETQYF. Written as DNA, the CDR3 is TGCGCCAGCAGCTTGGGGCAATTTCAAGAGACCCAGTACTTC.

J is TRBJ2-2 and V is TRBV7-3, with D possibly TRBD2 on 5 matching bases. The germline gives CDR1 SGHTA, CDR2 FQGTGA. V was clipped by 0 bases and J by 5 bases, with 10 bases between them. The CDR3 loop spans 15 amino acids. CDR3 amino acids: CASSLTGSGTGELFF. CDR3 coding DNA: TGTGCCAGCAGCTTAACGGGGAGTGGGACCGGGGAGCTGTTTTTT. Drawing the rest from reference TRBV7-3 and TRBJ2-2, the complete variable domain is GAGVSQTPSNKVTEKGKYVELRCDPISGHTALYWYRQSLGQGPEFLIYFQGTGAADDSGLPNDRFFAVRPEGSVSTLKIQRTERGDSAVYLCASSLTGSGTGELFFGEGSRLTVL.

V gene TRBV6-6 combines with J gene TRBJ2-1; TRBD1 matches 8 bases. CDR3 size: 14 residues. V shed 6 bases and J 7 bases; nucleotides not matched to a gene: 8. CDR1 is MNHNY, CDR2 SVGAGI, per germline (reference sequence). CDR3 protein: CASSLVDRANEQFF. Here the CDR3 DNA reads TGTGCCAGCAGCCTGGTGGACAGGGCAAATGAGCAGTTCTTC.

V gene TRBV27 combines with J gene TRBJ1-6; D is ambiguous. The germline V and J ends were trimmed by 4 bases and 6 bases, with 10 bases remaining between them. The CDR3 has 14 amino acids. CDR1 is MNHEY and CDR2 is SMNVEV in the germline V gene (reference sequence). CDR3 sequence reads: CASSYRSRNSPLHF. For the CDR3, the DNA is TGTGCCAGCAGTTACCGGTCCCGTAATTCACCCCTCCACTTT.

J is TRBJ1-5 and V is TRBV19; perhaps TRBD1 as D (5 bases). V was trimmed by 4 bases and J by 5 bases, leaving 18 bases between them. The V gene's germline CDR1 is LNHDA and CDR2 SQIVND (reference sequence). The CDR3 is made up of 16 amino acids. The CDR3 region is CASSTQDKLIYQPQHF. The CDR3, as DNA: TGTGCCAGTAGTACCCAGGACAAGCTAATATATCAGCCCCAGCATTTT. Combining the CDR3 with reference TRBV19 and TRBJ1-5 gives the whole variable domain DGGITQSPKYLFRKEGQNVTLSCEQNLNHDAMYWYRQDPGQGLRLIYYSQIVNDFQKGDIAEGYSVSREKKESFPLTVTSAQKNPTAFYLCASSTQDKLIYQPQHFGDGTRLSIL.

V and J are TRBV27 and TRBJ2-1, with D possibly being TRBD2 (6 bases). Germline V gene lookup returns CDR1 MNHEY and CDR2 SMNVEV (reference sequence). The V end lost 4 bases, the J end lost 9 bases, and 7 bases lay between the germline ends. The CDR3 loop spans 11 amino acids. DNA for the CDR3: TGTGCCAGCAGTTCCGGGGGTGAGCAGTTCTTC. Its translation: CASSSGGEQFF.

V is TRBV6-6 and J is TRBJ2-1, with 9 positions matching TRBD1. This CDR3 has 15 residues. The trim removed 5 bases at V and 5 bases at J, leaving 7 bases unmatched. CDR1 and CDR2 from the germline V gene are MNHNY and SVGAGI (reference sequence). The CDR3 loop reads CASSRTGGANNEQFF. CDR3 nucleotides: TGTGCCAGCAGTAGAACAGGGGGCGCGAACAATGAGCAGTTCTTC.

This chain links TRBV2 with TRBJ1-5; 10 nucleotides agree with TRBD1. The CDR3 totals 17 residues. Unmatched junction bases numbered 10, after V lost 8 bases and J lost 0 bases. CDR1 is SNHLY and CDR2 is FYNNEI in the germline V gene. The CDR3 loop is CASSPGQGTYSNQPQHF. The CDR3, as DNA: TGTGCCAGCTCCCCGGGACAGGGGACCTATAGCAATCAGCCCCAGCATTTT.